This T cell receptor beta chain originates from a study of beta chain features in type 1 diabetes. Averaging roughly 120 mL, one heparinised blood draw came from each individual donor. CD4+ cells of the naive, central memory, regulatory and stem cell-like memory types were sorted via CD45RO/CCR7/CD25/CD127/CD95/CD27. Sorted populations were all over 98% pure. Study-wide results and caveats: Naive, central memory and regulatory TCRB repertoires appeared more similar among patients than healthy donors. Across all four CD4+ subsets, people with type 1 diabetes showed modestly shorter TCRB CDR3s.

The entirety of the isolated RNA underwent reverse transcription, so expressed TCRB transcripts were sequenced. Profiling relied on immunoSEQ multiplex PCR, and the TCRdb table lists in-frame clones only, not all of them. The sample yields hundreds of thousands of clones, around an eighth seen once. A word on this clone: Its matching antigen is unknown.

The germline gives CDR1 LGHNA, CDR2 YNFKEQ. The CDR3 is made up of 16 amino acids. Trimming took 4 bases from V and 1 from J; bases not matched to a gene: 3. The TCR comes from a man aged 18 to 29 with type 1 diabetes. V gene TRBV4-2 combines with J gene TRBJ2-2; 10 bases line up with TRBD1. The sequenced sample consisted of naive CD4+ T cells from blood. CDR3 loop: CASSPRTGGNTGELFF. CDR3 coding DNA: TGTGCCAGCAGCCCCCGGACAGGGGGGAACACCGGGGAGCTGTTTTTT.